The rows below give T cell receptor beta chains drawn from one sample of a study of T-cell reconstitution after alpha-beta-depleted transplantation in children. TCRdb analysed the PCR reads with MiXCR anew, one entry per CDR3 protein. Here the sample spans about 1,000,000 distinct CDR3 sequences, roughly 29% being singletons. The sample in question was PBMCs, mostly from graft donor cells, obtained 360 days after TCRalphabeta/CD19-depleted stem cell transplant. These receptors came from a boy in the first two years of life who had a stem cell transplant for SCID, so the T cells may come from the graft donor. The CDR3 runs from the conserved cysteine through the conserved F or W. A D gene is named only where the DNA matches it firmly. For some rows the clone size is stated as once, few or many, or as a class when expanded; others skip it.

>TRBV24-1|few|NA|TRBJ2-3
TGTGCCACCAGTGATCGGGGATCGAGCACAGATACGCAGTATTTT
CATSDRGSSTDTQYF
>TRBV29-1|NA|NA|TRBJ2-5
TGCAGCGTTTTCGAGGTAGAGACCCAGTACTTC
CSVFEVETQYF
>TRBV15|few|NA|TRBJ2-6
TGTGCCACCAGCAGACGACCGGTCTCTGGGGCCAACGTCCTGACTTTC
CATSRRPVSGANVLTF
>TRBV20-1|few|NA|TRBJ2-3
TGCAGTGCGAGGGTGGTTAAAGGCACAGATACGCAGTATTTT
CSARVVKGTDTQYF
>TRBV5-5|NA|NA|TRBJ1-4
TGTGCCAGCAGCTCCTCTTACCGAGGAACTAATGAAAAACTGTTTTTT
CASSSSYRGTNEKLFF
>TRBV4-1|NA|NA|TRBJ2-1
TGCGCCAGCAGCCCCGGTGCGGGACCCCAATCCAAGCAGTTCTTC
CASSPGAGPQSKQFF
>TRBV7-3|NA|NA|TRBJ2-3
TGTGCCAGCAGCTTAAGGGACAAGGGGGGGAAGCAGTATTTT
CASSLRDKGGKQYF
>TRBV20-1|NA|NA|TRBJ2-5
TGCAGTGGGGCCAGCCTCCTTCGGGGAGAGACCCAGTACTTC
CSGASLLRGETQYF
>TRBV2|NA|NA|TRBJ2-7
TGTGCCAGCAGTGAATTACTCGAGCAGTACTTC
CASSELLEQYF
>TRBV5-1|NA|NA|TRBJ1-5
TGCGCCAGCAGCCTGAGCGGCAGTGGGGAAGAGCCCCAGCATTTT
CASSLSGSGEEPQHF
>TRBV6-5|NA|TRBD1|TRBJ2-5
TGTGCCAGCAGTTTGGACAGGGGATTGAGGAAGACCCAGTACTTC
CASSLDRGLRKTQYF
>TRBV7-3|few|NA|TRBJ2-3
TGTGCCAGCAGCCTATGGGGGGGGGCCAAACCGGAGGATACGCAGTATTTT
CASSLWGGAKPEDTQYF
>TRBV29-1|NA|NA|TRBJ2-2
TGCAGCGTGCAAGGATTACGGGAGAACACCGGGGAGCTGTTTTTT
CSVQGLRENTGELFF
>TRBV29-1|NA|NA|TRBJ2-1
TGCAGCGTTGACGGGTTCAGGGCCAATGAGCAGTTCTTC
CSVDGFRANEQFF
>TRBV25-1|few|TRBD1|TRBJ2-3
TGTGCCAGCAGTGAGGACAGGGGGATTAAGGCTTACACAGATACGCAGTATTTT
CASSEDRGIKAYTDTQYF
>TRBV29-1|once|NA|TRBJ2-5
TGCAGCTCCCCGGGAGAGGGGGCGCGGGAGACCCAGTACTTC
CSSPGEGARETQYF
>TRBV4-1|few|NA|TRBJ1-1
TGCGCCAGCAGACATTTAGGGGGAAACACTGAAGCTTTCTTT
CASRHLGGNTEAFF
>TRBV25-1|NA|NA|TRBJ2-3
TGTGCCAGCAGTTCATGGGCTTCCACAGATACGCAGTATTTT
CASSSWASTDTQYF
>TRBV12-3/TRBV12-4|few|NA|TRBJ2-1
TGTGCCAGCACCCTCCGGGACGGAGGACACAATGAGCAGTTCTTC
CASTLRDGGHNEQFF
>TRBV20-1|NA|NA|TRBJ2-3
TGCAGTGTTAAAGAGGGTCTGGGGGTCTTTAGCACAGATACGCAGTATTTT
CSVKEGLGVFSTDTQYF
>TRBV7-8|few|TRBD2|TRBJ2-3
TGTGCCAGCAGCTTCGGGACTAGCGGGATGAGCACAGATACGCAGTATTTT
CASSFGTSGMSTDTQYF
>TRBV5-1|NA|TRBD2|TRBJ2-1
TGCGCCAGCACCTTCGGACTAGCCCGTGGGGGTGAGCAGTTCTTC
CASTFGLARGGEQFF
>TRBV29-1|many|NA|TRBJ2-7
TGCAGCGTTGAACTCTCAGGGAAGGCCTACGAGCAGTACTTC
CSVELSGKAYEQYF
>TRBV7-9|few|TRBD1|TRBJ1-4
TGTGCCAGCAGCTTAGGAAACAGGGGGACTAATGAAAAACTGTTTTTT
CASSLGNRGTNEKLFF
>TRBV7-2|NA|NA|TRBJ2-5
TGTGCCAGCAGCTCGCTTGACTCGGACGGGGAGACCCAGTACTTC
CASSSLDSDGETQYF
>TRBV7-2|NA|NA|TRBJ2-1
TGTGCCAGCAGCTTAGGACGCCTAACCAATGAGCAGTTCTTC
CASSLGRLTNEQFF
>TRBV5-1|NA|NA|TRBJ2-2
TGCGCCAGCAGCTTCCTAGGGACGAGCGCGGGCGGACGAGAAGAGCTGTTTTTT
CASSFLGTSAGGREELFF
>TRBV15|few|NA|TRBJ1-3
TGTGCCACCAGCACTGGGACGGATTCTGGAAACACCATATATTTT
CATSTGTDSGNTIYF
>TRBV29-1|NA|NA|TRBJ1-1
TGCAGCGTTGTTAGGGGACCTGGGAACACTGAAGCTTTCTTT
CSVVRGPGNTEAFF
>TRBV3-1|NA|NA|TRBJ2-3
TGTGCCAGCAGCCAAGATAAGAGGGGGGGCCGGCAGTATTTT
CASSQDKRGGRQYF
>TRBV7-2|few|TRBD1|TRBJ2-7
TGTGCCAGCAGTTCCCCTGGGACAGGGAGACACGAGCAGTACTTC
CASSSPGTGRHEQYF
>TRBV24-1|NA|NA|TRBJ2-5
TGTGCCACCAGTTTAGGGAGCGTCGGAGAGACCCAGTACTTC
CATSLGSVGETQYF
>TRBV7-2|NA|NA|TRBJ2-1
TGTGCCAGCAGCTTAGCGAAGGGGGGGGGCCAAGTAAGGTCCAATGAGCAGTTCTTC
CASSLAKGGGQVRSNEQFF
>TRBV5-1|once|TRBD2|TRBJ2-5
TGCGCCAGCAGCCCGATCCGGGGACTAGCGGGAGAGACCCAGTACTTC
CASSPIRGLAGETQYF
>TRBV12-3/TRBV12-4|once|NA|TRBJ2-7
TGTGCCAGCAGTTTCGTTCTGGGATACGAGCAGTACTTC
CASSFVLGYEQYF
>TRBV12-3/TRBV12-4|NA|TRBD1|TRBJ2-5
TGTGCCAGCAGGACCGGGGACAGAATAGAGACCCAGTACTTC
CASRTGDRIETQYF
>TRBV4-3|NA|NA|TRBJ2-1
TGCGCCAGCAGCCAAGGGGGGCGCCCACAGTTCTTC
CASSQGGRPQFF
>TRBV20-1|NA|NA|TRBJ2-3
TGCAGTGCTTCCTACGGGACGTCCACAGATACGCAGTATTTT
CSASYGTSTDTQYF
>TRBV3-1|NA|NA|TRBJ2-1
TGTGCCAGCAGCCAAGGGAATCGGCTAGCTGGCAATGAGCAGTTCTTC
CASSQGNRLAGNEQFF
>TRBV7-2|NA|TRBD2|TRBJ2-5
TGTGCCAGCAGCAGCGGCGGGGGGGGATTAGGGGAGACCCAGTACTTC
CASSSGGGGLGETQYF
>TRBV5-1|few|NA|TRBJ2-7
TGCGCCAGCAGCTGTTGCATAGCTAGAGACCACGAGCAGTACTTC
CASSCCIARDHEQYF
>TRBV6-5|NA|NA|TRBJ1-5
TGTGCCAGCAGTTATGATACCTATCAGCCCCAGCATTTT
CASSYDTYQPQHF
>TRBV15|NA|TRBD2|TRBJ2-1
TGTGCCACCAGCAGAGTCGGGAGCGGGGGGAATGAGCAGTTCTTC
CATSRVGSGGNEQFF
>TRBV28|many|TRBD1|TRBJ1-1
TGTGCCAGCAGTCGTCCGACAGGGATCGTGGCTGAAGCTTTCTTT
CASSRPTGIVAEAFF
>TRBV7-6|NA|NA|TRBJ2-7
TGTGCCAGCAGCTTAGGCACCAACCCCTACGAGCAGTACTTC
CASSLGTNPYEQYF
>TRBV11-2|NA|NA|TRBJ2-6
TGTGCCAGCAGCCACAGCGACTCTGGGGCCAACGTCCTGACTTTC
CASSHSDSGANVLTF
>TRBV28|NA|NA|TRBJ2-5
TGTGCCAGCAGTCCAGGACTCCCCAACCGAGAGACCCAGTACTTC
CASSPGLPNRETQYF
>TRBV19|NA|NA|TRBJ2-7
TGTGCCAGTAGTCTTTACACAGGAACCGAGCAGTACTTC
CASSLYTGTEQYF
>TRBV20-1|NA|NA|TRBJ2-7
TGCAGTGCTAGGGTATACTACGAGCAGTACTTC
CSARVYYEQYF
>TRBV11-1|few|NA|TRBJ1-5
TGTGCCAGCAGCTTAGCTCCCACACAGACCGGGAACCTAATGCGTCAGCCCCAGCATTTT
CASSLAPTQTGNLMRQPQHF
>TRBV10-3|NA|TRBD2|TRBJ2-3
TGTGCCATCAGCGGAGAGCGGGACTACGGCACAGATACGCAGTATTTT
CAISGERDYGTDTQYF
>TRBV28|NA|TRBD2|TRBJ2-7
TGTGCCAGCAGTTTCCCCCTCACTAGCGGGGGGTCTTACGAGCAGTACTTC
CASSFPLTSGGSYEQYF
>TRBV15|NA|NA|TRBJ1-1
TGTGCCACCCGACCCGCAGGGGCAAACACTGAAGCTTTCTTT
CATRPAGANTEAFF
>TRBV4-2|NA|TRBD2|TRBJ2-3
TGTGCCAGCAGCCTCAAGAGGGCGGGGGGCACAGATACGCAGTATTTT
CASSLKRAGGTDTQYF
>TRBV27|NA|NA|TRBJ2-7
TGTGCCAGCAGTCCCCTTGACTGGGACGGGGAGCAGTACTTC
CASSPLDWDGEQYF
>TRBV28|NA|NA|TRBJ1-5
TGTGCCAGCAGTTTTGGGAAGAGTCAGCCCCAGCATTTT
CASSFGKSQPQHF